This T cell receptor beta chain derives from a study of T cell responses to AZD1222 COVID-19 vaccine. The CDR3 loop spans 13 amino acids. Germline V lookup: CDR1 LNHDA, CDR2 SQIVND (reference sequence). J was trimmed by 7 bases and V by 4 bases; bases with no gene match: 6. Method: immunoSEQ multiplex PCR; TCRdb's copy keeps in-frame clones and lacks some. The sample contains about 130,000 clones, over 75% of which appear only once. The receptor was isolated from an adult in good health. The chain links TRBV19 to TRBJ2-7, with 8 bases matching TRBD1. The source was peripheral blood, collected on day 0 of AZD1222 vaccination. Written as DNA, the CDR3 is TGTGCCAGTAGTAACAGGGACAGGCTTGAGCAGTACTTC. Translated: CASSNRDRLEQYF.